This T cell receptor (beta chain) was identified during a study of cytomegalovirus exposure and HLA in healthy donors. Study-level findings and limits: TCR beta chain V- and J-gene trimming was linked, in a later analysis, to a missense variant in DCLRE1C.

Points on this clone: The antigen remains unidentified.

A multiplex PCR was run with 60 Vbeta primers and 13 Jbeta primers. Clones were sequenced by immunoSEQ multiplex PCR, and TCRdb holds only the in-frame ones, with some missing. The sample data list more than 95,000 clones. Germline CDR1 reads MDHEN; CDR2 reads SYDVKM. This CDR3 is 15 amino acids long. Trimming removed 9 bases at V and 4 bases at J, with 19 bases between. Input material: PBMCs. The chain recombines TRBV28 with TRBJ1-3; a possible D gene is TRBD1 (5 bases). The clonotype originates from a man aged 30 to 45 in good health and CMV-seronegative. The CDR3 is CASRLAGGEGNTIYF. The CDR3 region has the DNA TGTGCCAGTCGTTTGGCTGGAGGGGAAGGAAACACCATATATTTT. Using reference TRBV28 and TRBJ1-3 for the parts outside the CDR3, the full variable domain is DVKVTQSSRYLVKRTGEKVFLECVQDMDHENMFWYRQDPGLGLRLIYFSYDVKMKEKGDIPEGYSVSREKKERFSLILESASTNQTSMYLCASRLAGGEGNTIYFGEGSWLTVV.